A single TCR beta chain is shown here with its context. This clonotype was detected ten times or more. What this receptor recognizes is not known. Nothing much larger sits one base from this clone, and base qualities are not available. This record comes from a study of T cells in Graves' hyperthyroidism and ophthalmopathy (dated by TCRdb to 2018 to 2020). Background for the entire study: Peripheral blood was sampled at the time of initial diagnosis, prior to any treatment. To identify TCR V-J signatures that set the groups apart, the researchers used a discovery cohort of roughly 100 patients, made up of around 40 with Graves' ophthalmopathy and some 55 with stable Graves' hyperthyroidism. An independent validation cohort of about 19 hyperthyroidism patients and approximately 16 patients who later progressed to ophthalmopathy tested prospective prediction of ophthalmopathy. The 95 to 100 discovery patients were randomly split 7:3 into training and test sets. In six Graves' hyperthyroidism patients, the study also compared T-cell repertoires from thyroid tissue with T-cell repertoires from blood. Once sampling was done, hyperthyroidism patients were given methimazole at a starting dose of 30 mg daily, whereas ophthalmopathy patients were given high-dose intravenous methylprednisolone. The paper describes TCR Vbeta CDR3 sequencing of 120 to 150 peripheral blood samples, made up of some 42 ophthalmopathy patients, over 70 hyperthyroidism patients and about 17 progressor patients.

Trimming at the junction amounts to 5 bases on V and 2 bases on J, and the germline ends lie 16 bases apart. Counted from cysteine to phenylalanine, this CDR3 has 15 amino acids. Here the CDR3 DNA is all that survives: 45 bases in frame from base 1. Taken from the germline V gene (reference sequence), the CDR1 and CDR2 loops are DFQATT and SNEGSKA. What the authors observed across the whole study: In validation, the model predicted progression to ophthalmopathy with 65% to 71% sensitivity and approximately 78% specificity, a median of 6.5 months before onset. Blood samples also contained most of the expanded thyroid clonotypes (frequency above 0.001), which suggests that blood repertoires may reflect thyroid immune responses. No statistical method was used to fix the sample size in advance, and group allocation was not hidden from the investigators. In cross-validation, a model built on a 13 V-J signature told ophthalmopathy apart from stable hyperthyroidism with just under 90% sensitivity and about 81% specificity, and in testing the same model reached 80%/75%.

A patient counted as having stable Graves' hyperthyroidism if no progression to ophthalmopathy occurred over 18 months of follow-up. Hyperthyroidism patients were aged 18 to 65 years and newly diagnosed, with disease duration of less than 2 months. Exclusion was applied to patients with uncontrolled infections, other autoimmune diseases, pregnancy or lactation. Diagnoses were based on clinical symptoms, serum thyroxine and TRAb, thyroid ultrasound and orbital computed tomography. PBMCs were separated from under 12 ml of fresh peripheral blood using Ficoll-Paque density gradient centrifugation. Trizol reagent was used to extract total RNA, and RNA quality was then checked on an Agilent 2100 Bioanalyzer. Amplification of TCR beta CDR3 regions was carried out from RNA transcripts. A first-round RT-PCR of the TCR CDR3 used the HTBI primer set with the Qiagen OneStep RT-PCR kit. A second multiplex PCR round built the libraries, followed by size selection and purification. Paired-end sequencing of the libraries was performed with 100 bp reads on an Illumina HiSeq2000. The original pipeline was this. SOAPnuke was used to process the raw data, removing reads that contained adapters or uncalled bases, had a mean Phred below 15, or lacked an exact match to the constant primer or identifier. High-quality paired reads were merged using COPE v1.2.5, and each unique nucleotide sequence was defined as a clonotype. MiTCR v1.1 was used to align clonotypes to the IMGT TRBV, TRBD and TRBJ reference segments. The analysis included only V-J combinations with a frequency above 0.0001, which together covered approximately 99% of the repertoires. A TCS score was defined as the ratio between F50 (clonal expansion) and ExV (chaos), using BLOSUM62-based TCRdist between CDR3 peptides within each V-J. Welch's t-statistics and random forest reduced roughly 540 V-J features to roughly 13, which were used in a naive Bayes classifier (R e1071). TCRdb took the public reads, trimmed them with fastp at Q25, ran MiXCR for clone calling and kept in-frame beta chains. For every CDR3 protein sequence, its rows merge into one entry that carries the most common genes and DNA. These V and J calls derive from TCRdb rather than the authors' analysis. In this sample the table shows roughly 99,000 distinct CDR3 sequences, around a sixth of which occur a single time. 35% to 45% of the sample lies in the top ten.

The chain is encoded by TRBV20-1 joined to TRBJ1-5; the D gene is possibly TRBD1, with 6 bases matching. Sequenced sample: blood. The TCR comes from a woman between 50 and 59 years old with Graves' hyperthyroidism. The DNA sequence is given as TGCAGTGCTCCTTCTCCAGGGGCGCGCAATCAGCCCCAGCATTTT. Its protein reads: CSAPSPGARNQPQHF.